These 30 T cell receptor beta chains were sequenced from one sample in a study of response to subunit inactivated influenza vaccine. TCRdb itself ran the RT-PCR reads through MiXCR, one entry per CDR3 protein. Of more than 500,000 distinct CDR3 sequences in the sample, roughly 10% were seen once. Separately, the same data were catalogued under a study of T cells expressing NK-cell markers. That paper states: The TCR beta cDNA came from 5'RACE template switching with UMIs.

The sequences come from PBMCs from blood, collected on the day of vaccination. The receptors come from a man over 45 who received an inactivated influenza vaccine.

The chain combines TRBV7-9 with TRBJ2-7; TRBD1 matches at 8 bases. The V gene's germline CDR1 is SEHNR and CDR2 FQNEAQ (reference sequence). This CDR3 is built from 13 residues. Trimming cost V 4 bases and J 5 bases; bases outside gene matches: 4. CDR3 DNA sequence: TGTGCCAGCAGCTCGGTGACAGGGGACGAGCAGTACTTC. Encoded protein: CASSSVTGDEQYF.

This clonotype was observed a few times. V gene TRBV28 combines with J gene TRBJ1-6, with a weak D call TRBD1 (6 bases). The CDR3 consists of 16 residues. V was pared by 3 bases and J by 14 bases, with 23 bases between. The V gene's germline CDR1 is MDHEN and CDR2 SYDVKM. This CDR3 reads CASSFNSPGASLSLHF. CDR3 bases: TGTGCCAGCAGTTTCAATTCACCGGGGGCGAGTTTGTCCCTCCACTTT.

This clonotype was found many times. This chain joins TRBV4-2 and TRBJ2-2; D is ambiguous. The V end was cut by 0 bases, the J end by 5 bases, with 10 bases between. Germline lookup yields CDR1 LGHNA and CDR2 YNFKEQ. The length of the CDR3 is 15 residues. CDR3 protein: CASSQDWVQTGELFF. For the CDR3, the DNA is TGTGCCAGCAGCCAAGATTGGGTACAGACCGGGGAGCTGTTTTTT.

In its sample, this clonotype was seen a few times. The rearrangement uses TRBV19 and TRBJ1-5, with D unresolved. The V gene lost 2 bases and the J gene lost 3 bases, with 8 bases spanning the gap. Germline V gene sequence: CDR1 LNHDA, CDR2 SQIVND (reference sequence). This CDR3 region has 14 residues. The CDR3, as DNA: TGTGCCAGTAGTATACCGGCCCTCAATCAGCCCCAGCATTTT. Its protein product is CASSIPALNQPQHF.

The chain recombines TRBV6-2 or TRBV6-3 with TRBJ2-4; 8 nucleotides align to TRBD2. V trimming: 6 bases; J trimming: 1 base; junction bases outside the gene matches: 11. Germline CDR1 reads MNHEY; CDR2 reads SVGEGT. CDR3 size: 17 residues. The CDR3 DNA follows: TGTGCCAGCAGCAGCCTACTAGCGGACCCGGCCAAAAACATTCAGTACTTC. It translates to CASSSLLADPAKNIQYF.

This clonotype has only a few counts. This chain connects TRBV5-1 to TRBJ2-3; TRBD2 is a possible D gene (5 bases). The germline V gene encodes CDR1 SGHRS and CDR2 YFSETQ. The CDR3 is 14 amino acids. V lost 0 bases and J lost 5, with 10 bases in between. DNA of the CDR3: TGCGCCAGCAGCTTGGAGAGGGTGATAGATACGCAGTATTTT. Protein: CASSLERVIDTQYF.

The chain combines TRBV5-1 with TRBJ1-5; weak D call: TRBD1 (6 bases). The CDR3 contains 13 residues. The V gene lost 4 bases and the J gene lost 6 bases, with 11 bases spanning the gap. The germline gives CDR1 SGHRS, CDR2 YFSETQ. CDR3 region: CASSPTGGQPQHF. The CDR3 DNA is TGCGCCAGCAGCCCGACAGGAGGTCAGCCCCAGCATTTT.

V usage is TRBV12-3 or TRBV12-4 and J usage is TRBJ2-1; TRBD2 matches at 8 bases. This CDR3 spans 15 amino acids. Unmatched junction bases numbered 16, after V lost 8 bases and J lost 10 bases. The CDR3 here is CASVLGGLAVREQFF. The DNA of the CDR3 is TGTGCCAGCGTCTTAGGTGGACTAGCTGTGCGCGAGCAGTTCTTC.

This clonotype appeared a few times. The rearrangement uses TRBV10-3 and TRBJ2-1, with D perhaps matching TRBD2 (5 bases). In germline, CDR1 is ENHRY, CDR2 SYGVKD. The CDR3 has 16 amino acids. Trimming shortened V by 10 bases and J by 6 bases, and 25 bases separated the two germline ends. The chain's CDR3 is CATDPRSGRGINEQFF. The CDR3 nucleotides read TGTGCCACCGACCCAAGGAGCGGACGAGGGATCAATGAGCAGTTCTTC.

Ten or more counts support this clonotype. The rearrangement joins TRBV12-3 or TRBV12-4 to TRBJ2-7; 10 bases align to TRBD1. This CDR3 contains 15 residues. With V trimmed by 5 bases and J by 9 bases, 13 bases remained unmatched. The CDR3 sequence: CASSTPGQGPRRQYF. For the CDR3, the DNA is TGTGCCAGCAGTACCCCGGGACAGGGGCCGCGAAGGCAGTACTTC.

In this sample, this clonotype turned up a few times. This sequence joins TRBV10-3 and TRBJ1-2, with D possibly being TRBD1 (5 bases). Germline values: CDR1 ENHRY, CDR2 SYGVKD. The V gene lost 6 bases and the J gene lost 0 bases, with 11 bases spanning the gap. The CDR3 covers 14 residues. DNA of the CDR3: TGTGCCATCAGCGTCCAGGGTTCTAACTATGGCTACACCTTC. It yields the protein CAISVQGSNYGYTF.

This sequence joins TRBV3-1 and TRBJ2-2, with D maybe TRBD2 (7 bases). The length of the CDR3 is 15 residues. V lost 3 bases and J lost 6, with 14 bases in between. Germline CDR1 LGHDT, CDR2 YNNKEL (reference sequence). CDR3 nucleotide sequence: TGTGCCAGCAGCCAGGGGGGGCTATTCGCCGGGGAGCTGTTTTTT. It specifies CASSQGGLFAGELFF.

In its sample, this clonotype was seen a few times. The chain joins TRBV20-1 to TRBJ2-1, with D unresolved. This CDR3 contains 16 residues. The germline V and J ends were trimmed by 3 bases and 1 base, with 16 bases remaining between them. Germline loops: CDR1 DFQATT, CDR2 SNEGSKA (reference sequence). For the CDR3, the DNA is TGCAGTGCTAGGGTGGAAGAGTGGAGTTCCTACAATGAGCAGTTCTTC. Encoded protein: CSARVEEWSSYNEQFF.

This clonotype was picked up a small number of times. The chain joins TRBV29-1 to TRBJ2-3; D gene uncertain. Germline loops: CDR1 SQVTM, CDR2 ANQGSEA. The length of the CDR3 is 13 residues. Between the trimmed V and J ends, which lost 5 bases and 0 bases, there was a span of 9 bases. The DNA for the CDR3 is TGCAGCGTTTCTGGGCGTAGCACAGATACGCAGTATTTT. This encodes CSVSGRSTDTQYF.

There are many counts of this clonotype. V and J are TRBV5-1 and TRBJ1-4; no firm D call. Between the trimmed V and J ends, which lost 0 bases and 10 bases, there was a span of 13 bases. The V gene's germline CDR1 is SGHRS and CDR2 YFSETQ. CDR3 length: 14 residues. CDR3 in DNA: TGCGCCAGCAGCTTGGATCCACGAGGAGGAAAACTGTTTTTT. Its protein product is CASSLDPRGGKLFF.

This clonotype was observed a handful of times. This chain joins TRBV5-1 and TRBJ2-7, with D perhaps matching TRBD2 (6 bases). Germline CDR1 is SGHRS and CDR2 is YFSETQ. V was cut by 1 base and J by 6 bases, with 20 bases left in between. The CDR3 is made up of 16 amino acids. CDR3 DNA sequence: TGCGCCAGCAGCTTGAAATCTTGGCAGGGAGGTGGCGAGCAGTACTTC. Its protein is CASSLKSWQGGGEQYF.

The chain links TRBV19 to TRBJ2-7; 8 bases agree with TRBD1. The CDR3 runs to 14 residues. Looked up from germline, CDR1 is LNHDA and CDR2 is SQIVND (reference sequence). Trimming took 8 bases from V and 6 from J; bases not matched to a gene: 12. The CDR3 nucleotides read TGTGCCAGTGGTCGGGGACAGGTCGCAGGCGAGCAGTACTTC. Its protein is CASGRGQVAGEQYF. The entire variable domain, with the rest obtained from reference TRBV19 and TRBJ2-7, is as follows: DGGITQSPKYLFRKEGQNVTLSCEQNLNHDAMYWYRQDPGQGLRLIYYSQIVNDFQKGDIAEGYSVSREKKESFPLTVTSAQKNPTAFYLCASGRGQVAGEQYFGPGTRLTVT.

The sample holds a few counts of this clonotype. This chain joins TRBV6-1 and TRBJ2-5; 7 nucleotides align to TRBD1. The CDR3 runs to 16 residues. CDR1 is MNHNS, CDR2 SASEGT, per germline. Trimming removed 3 bases from V and 3 bases from J; junction bases left unmatched: 10. The CDR3 DNA sequence: TGTGCCAGCAGTGATCTCCCGGGACAGCGGAAAGAGACCCAGTACTTC. Translated, it gives CASSDLPGQRKETQYF.

V usage is TRBV2 and J usage is TRBJ2-2; 8 bases line up with TRBD2. CDR1 and CDR2 (germline): SNHLY, FYNNEI. The CDR3 is 14 amino acids. The ends lost 9 bases at V and 0 bases at J; junction bases unmatched: 3. The CDR3 here is CARRGLANTGELFF. In DNA, the CDR3 is TGTGCCAGGAGGGGACTAGCGAACACCGGGGAGCTGTTTTTT.

The genes are TRBV11-1 and TRBJ2-5; TRBD2 agrees at 15 bases. The CDR3 spans 18 residues. Germline CDR1 is SGHAT and CDR2 is FQDESV (reference sequence). The junction had 6 bases not matched to a gene; V was cut back by 4 bases and J by 0 bases. CDR3 bases: TGTGCCAGCAGCTCAGGGACTAGCGGGGGGCCGGACCAAGAGACCCAGTACTTC. Protein sequence: CASSSGTSGGPDQETQYF.

The genes are TRBV12-3 or TRBV12-4 and TRBJ2-1; D not certain. This CDR3 has 10 amino acids. V was pared by 3 bases and J by 11 bases, with 5 bases between. The CDR3: CASSFTKQFF. For the CDR3, the DNA is TGTGCCAGCAGTTTTACGAAGCAGTTCTTC.

The chain carries TRBV7-9 and TRBJ2-6; the match to TRBD1 covers 7 bases. Germline V gives CDR1 SEHNR, CDR2 FQNEAQ (reference sequence). V lost 1 base and J lost 2; bases outside the gene matches: 2. This CDR3 has 16 amino acids. CDR3 DNA sequence: TGTGCCAGCAGCTTAGGCAGGGGGACTGGGGCCAACGTCCTGACTTTC. Translating gives CASSLGRGTGANVLTF.

This chain uses TRBV15 with TRBJ2-3; D is undetermined. Trimming removed 0 bases from V and 6 bases from J, with 13 bases in between. Germline V gives CDR1 LNHNV, CDR2 YYDKDF (reference sequence). The length of the CDR3 is 15 residues. The CDR3 DNA reads as TGTGCCACCAGCAGAGATAAGCTCGGGTCGGATACGCAGTATTTT. It is translated as CATSRDKLGSDTQYF.

V usage is TRBV6-5 and J usage is TRBJ2-5; tentative D call: TRBD1 (6 bases). The CDR3 is 13 residues long. V lost 2 bases to trimming and J lost 4 bases, with 8 bases between them. The germline V gene encodes CDR1 MNHEY and CDR2 SVGAGI. This chain's CDR3 is CASSYRGGETQYF. In DNA, the CDR3 is TGTGCCAGCAGTTACCGAGGGGGAGAGACCCAGTACTTC.

This clonotype has a handful of counts. The V and J genes are TRBV5-1 and TRBJ2-3; D might be TRBD2 (7 bases). From germline, CDR1 is SGHRS and CDR2 YFSETQ. Trimming cost V 2 bases and J 1 base, with 11 bases left between them. The CDR3 consists of 15 residues. CDR3 loop: CASSFGGPGTDTQYF. The CDR3 DNA follows: TGCGCCAGCAGCTTCGGGGGGCCGGGCACAGATACGCAGTATTTT.

This clonotype has a count of ten or more. The V and J genes are TRBV5-1 and TRBJ2-5; D unresolved. The CDR3 covers 15 residues. Trimming cost V 0 bases and J 0 bases, with 9 bases left between them. Germline CDR1 reads SGHRS; CDR2 reads YFSETQ. CDR3 region: CASSLVGSYQETQYF. The CDR3 nucleotides are TGCGCCAGCAGCTTGGTAGGGTCGTACCAAGAGACCCAGTACTTC.

This chain joins TRBV7-8 and TRBJ1-2; D possibly corresponds to TRBD1 (5 bases). The CDR3 spans 14 residues. Germline V gene lookup returns CDR1 SGHVS and CDR2 FQNEAQ. The ends were cut back, 2 bases at V and 6 bases at J, with 13 bases in the middle. The CDR3 DNA reads TGTGCCAGCAGCTTAATCGGGGGTTTCGATGGCTACACCTTC. Translation: CASSLIGGFDGYTF. The full variable domain, in which reference TRBV7-8 and TRBJ1-2 provide the parts outside the CDR3, is GAGVSQSPRYKVAKRGQDVALRCDPISGHVSLFWYQQALGQGPEFLTYFQNEAQLDKSGLPSDRFFAERPEGSVSTLKIQRTQQEDSAVYLCASSLIGGFDGYTFGSGTRLTVV.

This clonotype was counted ten times or more. The CDR3 DNA follows: TGCAGTGCGCGAGGGGAATACAATGAGCAGTTCTTC. The encoded protein is CSARGEYNEQFF. This rearrangement joins TRBV20-1 to TRBJ2-1; the D call may be TRBD1 or TRBD2 (5 bases each). This CDR3 is 12 amino acids long. V lost 6 bases, J lost 4 bases, and 10 bases lay in between. CDR1 and CDR2 from the germline V gene are DFQATT and SNEGSKA (reference sequence).

The V call is TRBV28, the J call TRBJ1-5; D perhaps matches TRBD1 (5 bases). Trimming shortened V by 7 bases and J by 7 bases, and 20 bases separated the two germline ends. CDR1 and CDR2 (germline): MDHEN, SYDVKM. CDR3 size: 15 residues. CDR3 sequence: CASTQGVVRVQPQHF. CDR3 coding DNA: TGTGCCAGCACCCAAGGGGTTGTCAGGGTCCAGCCCCAGCATTTT.

The J gene is TRBJ2-7, the V gene TRBV28; 10 nucleotides match TRBD1. This CDR3 has 15 residues. Trimming took 4 bases from V and 5 from J; bases not matched to a gene: 8. Germline loops: CDR1 MDHEN, CDR2 SYDVKM. This CDR3 reads CASSSPGQGWDEQYF. In DNA, the CDR3 is TGTGCCAGCAGTTCGCCGGGACAGGGGTGGGACGAGCAGTACTTC. The full variable domain, its missing parts supplied by reference TRBV28 and TRBJ2-7, is DVKVTQSSRYLVKRTGEKVFLECVQDMDHENMFWYRQDPGLGLRLIYFSYDVKMKEKGDIPEGYSVSREKKERFSLILESASTNQTSMYLCASSSPGQGWDEQYFGPGTRLTVT.